This entry concerns a single T cell receptor beta chain. This entry is derived from a study of blood T cell repertoires in COVID-19. On the study more broadly: Italy, Spain and the United States were the sources of the convalescent and acute COVID-19 samples.

Original processing notes: From reference gene primer amplification, estimates of nucleated cell counts were derived. Profiled with immunoSEQ multiplex PCR; TCRdb holds only in-frame clones, not every one. From that table come the V and J calls and clone size; the DNA was used to work out D and trimming. The sample includes about 230,000 clones, over 80% of them seen just once. Germline-derived CDR1 and CDR2 are SGHRS and YFSETQ. The CDR3 is 16 amino acids. V shed 3 bases, J shed 1 base, and the junction held 9 bases outside the gene matches. The chain links TRBV5-1 to TRBJ1-1; TRBD1 aligns across 7 bases. This TCR derives from a man aged 40-49 years with acute or convalescent COVID-19. Sequencing was done on a sample of peripheral blood. The CDR3 DNA is TGCGCCAGCAGCTGGACAGGCCAAGACTCGAACACTGAAGCTTTCTTT. Amino acids: CASSWTGQDSNTEAFF.